The sample holds one count of the clone carrying this T cell receptor beta chain. This specimen belongs to a study of blood T cell repertoires in COVID-19. Sequenced by immunoSEQ multiplex PCR; TCRdb stores in-frame clones only, minus some. The table records approximately 240,000 clones, over 80% of them present only once. The TCR originated in a woman in her sixties with active or convalescent COVID-19. The specimen was peripheral blood.

The DNA for the CDR3 is TGTGCCTGGAGGGAGACTAGCGGGAGGACCAATGAGCAGTTCTTC. Translated, it gives CAWRETSGRTNEQFF. The V call is TRBV30, the J call TRBJ2-1; 13 positions match TRBD2. The junction had 5 bases not matched to a gene; V was cut back by 3 bases and J by 6 bases. CDR3 length: 15 residues. Per germline, CDR1 GTSNPN and CDR2 SVGIG (reference sequence).